This T cell receptor beta chain was observed in a study of blood T cell repertoires in COVID-19. CDR3 length: 16 residues. Between the trimmed V and J ends, which lost 3 bases and 1 base, there was a span of 14 bases. The germline V gene encodes CDR1 SGHRS and CDR2 YFSETQ. Libraries were prepared by immunoSEQ multiplex PCR; TCRdb keeps only in-frame clonotypes and omits some of them. The sample holds about 200,000 clones, around 80% seen once. The source is a human donor in a cohort sampled during active COVID-19. The V gene is TRBV5-1, the J gene TRBJ2-1; D is possibly TRBD1 (6 bases). Sequencing input: peripheral blood. CDR3 in amino acids: CASSWVGTQSYNEQFF. The CDR3 DNA reads as TGCGCCAGCAGCTGGGTTGGGACACAGTCCTACAATGAGCAGTTCTTC.